Listed here are 19 T cell receptor beta chains from one sample, sequenced in a study of identical twins. MiXCR, run by TCRdb on the 5' RACE reads, gives a single entry per CDR3 protein. The sample has about 1.7 million distinct CDR3 sequences; more than 30% are singletons. Sequenced: cord blood. These receptors were obtained from a newborn girl in good health.

This chain uses TRBV10-3 with TRBJ2-6; 7 bases match TRBD1. The germline V gene has CDR1 ENHRY and CDR2 SYGVKD. V lost 4 bases and J lost 0; bases outside the gene matches: 6. The CDR3 is 17 amino acids. The CDR3 DNA reads TGTGCCATCAGTGGTTGGGACAGTTTCTCTGGGGCCAACGTCCTGACTTTC. It translates to CAISGWDSFSGANVLTF.

This chain uses TRBV12-3 or TRBV12-4 with TRBJ2-3, with 8 bases matching TRBD1. The V gene end was trimmed by 6 bases and the J gene end by 1 base; junction bases not matched to a gene: 6. This CDR3 contains 15 residues. CDR3 protein: CASRLTGAGTDTQYF. The CDR3 coding sequence is TGTGCCAGCAGGCTGACAGGGGCAGGCACAGATACGCAGTATTTT.

V gene TRBV5-1 combines with J gene TRBJ2-2; no firm D call. Trimming took off 3 bases at V and 4 bases at J, with 10 bases between the two ends. The CDR3 is 14 residues long. CDR1 is SGHRS and CDR2 is YFSETQ in the germline V gene. The DNA for the CDR3 is TGCGCCAGCAGCTCGATTACGGGCACCGGGGAGCTGTTTTTT. Protein product: CASSSITGTGELFF.

This clonotype was detected only a few times. The chain couples TRBV20-1 to TRBJ2-5, with D unresolved. The better agreement between TRBJ2-7 and the DNA end casts doubt on the J call. CDR3 length: 12 amino acids. In germline, CDR1 is DFQATT, CDR2 SNEGSKA (reference sequence). The CDR3 DNA sequence: TGCAGTGCTAGAGAGTGGCCTAACGAGCAGTACTTC. Encoded protein: CSAREWPNEQYF.

There are a few counts of this clonotype. J is TRBJ2-7 and V is TRBV2, with D hard to call. The germline V and J ends were trimmed by 5 bases and 0 bases, with 14 bases remaining between them. Per the germline V gene, CDR1 is SNHLY and CDR2 is FYNNEI. The CDR3 is 15 amino acids. The CDR3: CASSTAARSSYEQYF. The DNA of the CDR3 is TGTGCCAGCAGTACCGCAGCGCGCAGCTCCTACGAGCAGTACTTC.

This clonotype appeared many times. V usage is TRBV7-2 and J usage is TRBJ2-3; TRBD2 agrees at 14 bases. Germline CDR1 and CDR2: SGHTA and FQGNSA. The CDR3 contains 16 residues. The ends lost 5 bases at V and 5 bases at J; junction bases unmatched: 6. The CDR3 is CASSLGLAGGGDTQYF. The DNA of the CDR3 is TGTGCCAGCAGCCTTGGACTAGCGGGAGGAGGAGATACGCAGTATTTT.

A note on this clonotype: This could be a read error, since a much larger clone is one nucleotide away. CDR3 nucleotide sequence: TGTGCCAGCAGCGTAGCAGCCATCAACTGTGGCTACACCTTC. Residues: CASSVAAINCGYTF. This chain links TRBV9 with TRBJ1-2, with D hard to call. Germline V lookup: CDR1 SGDLS, CDR2 YYNGEE. The CDR3 is 14 amino acids.

Ten or more counts support this clonotype. The chain joins TRBV6-1 to TRBJ2-7, with D hard to call. Germline V gives CDR1 MNHNS, CDR2 SASEGT. V was shortened by 8 bases and J by 1 base, with 12 bases between the two germline ends. The CDR3 extends over 13 amino acids. In nucleotides, the CDR3 is TGTGCCAGCCAACCCGACACTTCCTACGAGCAGTACTTC. It translates to CASQPDTSYEQYF.

This clonotype occurred once. A read error may explain this, as a much larger clone is one base away. J is TRBJ1-2 and V is TRBV5-1; possibly TRBD1 for D (5 bases). The CDR3 extends over 15 amino acids. The germline V gene encodes CDR1 SGHRS and CDR2 YFSETQ. The CDR3 DNA sequence: TGCGCCAGCAGCTCACTGGACACACCTCTCTATAGCTACACCTTC. Encoded protein: CASSSLDTPLYSYTF.

Only a few counts were recorded for this clonotype. The V call is TRBV30, the J call TRBJ1-4; D is undetermined. Trimming shortened V by 0 bases and J by 8 bases, and 13 bases separated the two germline ends. Germline loops: CDR1 GTSNPN, CDR2 SVGIG (reference sequence). The CDR3 loop spans 14 amino acids. In nucleotides, the CDR3 is TGTGCCTGGAGTGTAGGGAGAAGATGGGAAAAACTGTTTTTT. Translated, it gives CAWSVGRRWEKLFF.

This clonotype was seen only a few times. The rearrangement links TRBV29-1 to TRBJ2-2, with 15 bases fitting TRBD2. This CDR3 is built from 15 residues. The ends lost 6 bases at V and 3 bases at J; junction bases unmatched: 2. In germline, CDR1 is SQVTM, CDR2 ANQGSEA. The CDR3 spells CSVGLAGGHTGELFF. The CDR3 region has the DNA TGCAGCGTGGGACTAGCGGGGGGCCACACCGGGGAGCTGTTTTTT.

The gene calls are TRBV6-1 and TRBJ1-2; D may be TRBD1 (5 bases). The CDR3 extends over 13 amino acids. Trimming removed 7 bases from V and 2 bases from J, with 11 bases in between. Germline loops: CDR1 MNHNS, CDR2 SASEGT. The CDR3 region is CASNRDENYGYTF. For the CDR3, the DNA is TGTGCCAGCAACCGGGACGAGAACTATGGCTACACCTTC.

The rearrangement links TRBV7-2 to TRBJ1-2; 8 nucleotides line up with TRBD1. V trimming: 3 bases; J trimming: 3 bases; junction bases outside the gene matches: 6. The CDR3 has 15 residues. Per germline, CDR1 SGHTA and CDR2 FQGNSA. The CDR3 DNA reads as TGTGCCAGCAGCTTGACCGGGACAGGTGACTATGGCTACACCTTC. Encoded protein: CASSLTGTGDYGYTF.

CDR3 bases: TGTGCCAGCAGCTACAGGGCAGAAAATCAGCCCCAGCATTTT. It is translated as CASSYRAENQPQHF. This rearrangement joins TRBV27 to TRBJ1-5; perhaps TRBD1 as D (6 bases). This CDR3 has 14 residues. Per germline, CDR1 MNHEY and CDR2 SMNVEV (reference sequence). V lost 6 bases and J lost 4, with 13 bases in between.

The chain employs TRBV7-2 and TRBJ1-6; tentative D call: TRBD1 (6 bases). This CDR3 is 14 amino acids long. Germline loops: CDR1 SGHTA, CDR2 FQGNSA. V lost 7 bases and J lost 7, with 14 bases in between. The DNA for the CDR3 is TGTGCCAGCACCCGGACAGTTTTAAATTCACCCCTCCACTTT. Translation: CASTRTVLNSPLHF. Full variable domain (remainder filled in from reference TRBV7-2 and TRBJ1-6): GAGVSQSPSNKVTEKGKDVELRCDPISGHTALYWYRQSLGQGLEFLIYFQGNSAPDKSGLPSDRFSAERTGGSVSTLTIQRTQQEDSAVYLCASTRTVLNSPLHFGNGTRLTVT.

The J gene is TRBJ2-5, the V gene TRBV7-8; D may be TRBD1 or TRBD2 (6 bases each). Between the trimmed V and J ends, which lost 6 bases and 4 bases, there was a span of 18 bases. This CDR3 spans 15 amino acids. Germline V gene lookup returns CDR1 SGHVS and CDR2 FQNEAQ. For the CDR3, the DNA is TGTGCCAGCAGTGAGAGGTCTAGGGGGGCAGAGACCCAGTACTTC. Its protein product is CASSERSRGAETQYF.

This clonotype was seen more than once but under ten times. The chain recombines TRBV11-3 with TRBJ2-3, with a weak D call TRBD2 (6 bases). With 6 bases removed from V and 5 bases from J, the gap between germline ends came to 12 bases. This CDR3 comprises 13 residues. Per the germline V gene, CDR1 is SGHNT and CDR2 is YENEEA. CDR3 amino acids: CASRRLELDTQYF. CDR3 sequence (DNA): TGTGCCAGCAGGCGACTAGAGTTAGATACGCAGTATTTT. Together with reference TRBV11-3 and TRBJ2-3, the CDR3 gives the full variable domain: EAGVVQSPRYKIIEKKQPVAFWCNPISGHNTLYWYLQNLGQGPELLIRYENEEAVDDSQLPKDRFSAERLKGVDSTLKIQPAELGDSAVYLCASRRLELDTQYFGPGTRLTVL.

The rearrangement uses TRBV12-3 or TRBV12-4 and TRBJ1-4, with a tentative D call TRBD1 (5 bases). The CDR3 runs 15 residues. The V end lost 6 bases, the J end lost 5 bases, and 16 bases lay between the germline ends. CDR3 nucleotides: TGTGCCAGCAGGTTTTCCGGGACCCCCAATGAAAAACTGTTTTTT. Protein product: CASRFSGTPNEKLFF.

This clonotype was observed a few times. This chain uses TRBV6-1 with TRBJ2-3; D is unresolved. The CDR3 has 14 residues. The germline CDR1 and CDR2 sequences are MNHNS and SASEGT. V was pared by 6 bases and J by 2 bases, with 12 bases between. CDR3 loop: CASSRKLHTDTQYF. The CDR3 nucleotides are TGTGCCAGCAGCCGTAAGCTCCACACAGATACGCAGTATTTT.